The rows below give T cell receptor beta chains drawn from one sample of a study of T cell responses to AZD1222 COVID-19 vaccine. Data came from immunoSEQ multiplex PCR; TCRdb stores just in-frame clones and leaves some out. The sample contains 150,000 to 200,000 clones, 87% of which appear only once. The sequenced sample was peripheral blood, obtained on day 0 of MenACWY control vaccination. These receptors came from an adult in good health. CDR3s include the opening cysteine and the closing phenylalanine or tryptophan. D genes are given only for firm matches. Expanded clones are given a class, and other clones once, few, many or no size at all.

TGTGCCAGCCGGGACAGGGGGCGCAGCCCTGGAAACACCATATATTTT | CASRDRGRSPGNTIYF | TRBJ1-3 | TRBV2 | TRBD1 | NA
TGTGCCAGCAGCTTGGGCAGCGGCAGCACACAAGAGACCCAGTACTTC | CASSLGSGSTQETQYF | TRBJ2-5 | TRBV5-5 | NA | NA
TGTGCCAGCAGCCCCAGGACTAGCGGACCGACAGATACGCAGTATTTT | CASSPRTSGPTDTQYF | TRBJ2-3 | TRBV7-9 | TRBD2 | NA
TGTGCCAGTGGGAACTCGGATGGTCACGGGGAGCTGTTTTTT | CASGNSDGHGELFF | TRBJ2-2 | TRBV6-5 | NA | once
TGCAGCGTTGCCCCCAGCACAGATACGCAGTATTTT | CSVAPSTDTQYF | TRBJ2-3 | TRBV29-1 | NA | NA
TGTGCCAGCACGAGGACAGGGGATGAAAAACTGTTTTTT | CASTRTGDEKLFF | TRBJ1-4 | TRBV11-2 | TRBD1 | NA
TGTGCCAGCAGTTATATAGAAGCTCTAAGGACAGGGGGGCACCCTAACTATGGCTACACCTTC | CASSYIEALRTGGHPNYGYTF | TRBJ1-2 | TRBV28 | TRBD1 | NA
TGTGCCAGCAGTGAAAAGGAGACCGGGGAGCTGTTTTTT | CASSEKETGELFF | TRBJ2-2 | TRBV6-1 | NA | NA
TGTGCCAGCAGCTTGGCTTCGGCCGAGCAGTACTTC | CASSLASAEQYF | TRBJ2-7 | TRBV5-5 | NA | NA
TGTGCCAGCAGCCCTTTGGGGGGAGGGATCAATGAGCAGTTCTTC | CASSPLGGGINEQFF | TRBJ2-1 | TRBV11-2 | TRBD2 | once
TGCAGCGCCGAGACTCTGCCCGGCACAGATACGCAGTATTTT | CSAETLPGTDTQYF | TRBJ2-3 | TRBV29-1 | NA | NA
TGTGCCAGCAGTTGGACTGCAGGGAACACTGAAGCTTTCTTT | CASSWTAGNTEAFF | TRBJ1-1 | TRBV27 | NA | few
TGTGCCAGCAGCAGCCGGACAGGCTCCTACGAGCAGTACTTC | CASSSRTGSYEQYF | TRBJ2-7 | TRBV5-4 | TRBD1 | NA
TGTGCCAGCAGCCCGATCGTGGAACGTCCGGTCAACAATGAGCAGTTCTTC | CASSPIVERPVNNEQFF | TRBJ2-1 | TRBV14 | NA | NA
TGTGCCAGCAGCGCACAGATTCAGAACACTGAAGCTTTCTTT | CASSAQIQNTEAFF | TRBJ1-1 | TRBV9 | NA | few
TGTGCCAGCGCCACCGGGACAGGGGTCTACGAGCAGTACTTC | CASATGTGVYEQYF | TRBJ2-7 | TRBV13 | TRBD1 | NA
TGTGCCAGCAGCTTGAGTTTGGATACGCAGTATTTT | CASSLSLDTQYF | TRBJ2-3 | TRBV5-4 | NA | NA
TGTGCCAGCAGTAGCCAGAGGCAGCCCCAGCATTTT | CASSSQRQPQHF | TRBJ1-5 | TRBV12-3/TRBV12-4 | NA | NA
TGTGCCAGCAGCCATCGGGGGTCAGAGACCCAGTACTTC | CASSHRGSETQYF | TRBJ2-5 | TRBV3-1/TRBV3-2 | NA | NA
TGTGCCAGCAGGACCGGGACAGGGGGAAAGACTGAAGCTTTCTTT | CASRTGTGGKTEAFF | TRBJ1-1 | TRBV28 | TRBD1 | NA
TGTGCCAGCACCCCCGGGGGCGTAGCGGGGGGCCAGATCGAGCAGTACTTC | CASTPGGVAGGQIEQYF | TRBJ2-7 | TRBV28 | TRBD2 | NA
TGTGCCAGCAGTGAATATGGGAGCGGGAGTTTCTACAATGAGCAGTTCTTC | CASSEYGSGSFYNEQFF | TRBJ2-1 | TRBV25-1 | TRBD2 | NA
TGTGCCATCAGCCCAACAGGGGGCGAGCAGTACTTC | CAISPTGGEQYF | TRBJ2-7 | TRBV10-3 | TRBD1 | NA
TGTGCCTCTTTGGGAGTAAGCTCCTACGAGCAGTACTTC | CASLGVSSYEQYF | TRBJ2-7 | TRBV30 | NA | NA
TGTGCCAGTAGACTCGACAGGGGCGCGAATTCACCCCTCCACTTT | CASRLDRGANSPLHF | TRBJ1-6 | TRBV19 | TRBD1 | once
TGTGCCAGCAGTCCCTTAGGGACAGGGCTTATTTCGAGAAACACCATATATTTT | CASSPLGTGLISRNTIYF | TRBJ1-3 | TRBV6-6 | TRBD1 | few
TGTGCCAGCAGTTACTCCGGGGCACTGCCCCAGCATTTT | CASSYSGALPQHF | TRBJ1-5 | TRBV6-5 | NA | NA
TGTGCCAGTAGACCCGACAGGCTCAGCTCGAATGAGCAGTTCTTC | CASRPDRLSSNEQFF | TRBJ2-1 | TRBV19 | NA | NA
TGTGCCAGCAGTTTTGGGCCGGGGGGCAGGTACAGGCAAGAGACCCAGTACTTC | CASSFGPGGRYRQETQYF | TRBJ2-5 | TRBV28 | NA | NA
TGTGCCAGCACCTATAACACTGAAGCTTTCTTT | CASTYNTEAFF | TRBJ1-1 | TRBV2 | NA | NA
TGTGCCAGTAGGGTCTCGGACAGTCACACTGAAGCTTTCTTT | CASRVSDSHTEAFF | TRBJ1-1 | TRBV19 | NA | NA
TGTGCCAGCAGTCCCATGGGGACAGGGGTTAACTATGGCTACACCTTC | CASSPMGTGVNYGYTF | TRBJ1-2 | TRBV28 | TRBD1 | once
TGTGCCAGCAGCTCTTCCCCCGGGGCCCTCGCCCACGAGCAGTACTTC | CASSSSPGALAHEQYF | TRBJ2-7 | TRBV3-1/TRBV3-2 | NA | few
TGTGCCAGCAGCTCACTGGGGTCGGGGACTAAGCAGTTCTTC | CASSSLGSGTKQFF | TRBJ2-1 | TRBV11-3 | TRBD2 | NA
TGTGCCATCAGAGGGGTGAGCTCCTACAATGAGCAGTTCTTC | CAIRGVSSYNEQFF | TRBJ2-1 | TRBV10-3 | NA | NA
TGCGCCAGCAGTCTCTTGTTAGGGGCCGCCGGGCAGTACTTC | CASSLLLGAAGQYF | TRBJ2-7 | TRBV4-1 | NA | NA
TGTGCCAGCACCTCGGACAGGGGCGGCACTGAAGCTTTCTTT | CASTSDRGGTEAFF | TRBJ1-1 | TRBV11-2 | TRBD1 | NA
TGTGCCAGCAGCGCAATAGCGGGAGGGAACACCGGGGAGCTGTTTTTT | CASSAIAGGNTGELFF | TRBJ2-2 | TRBV9 | TRBD2 | NA
TGTGCCATCAGGAGCGACAGGGAATCTGCCGAGCAGTACTTC | CAIRSDRESAEQYF | TRBJ2-7 | TRBV10-3 | TRBD1 | NA
TGTGCCAGCAGTGATTCTGGGGGTTCTGGTGGTGACTATGGCTACACCTTC | CASSDSGGSGGDYGYTF | TRBJ1-2 | TRBV2 | NA | NA
TGTGCCAGTAGTCCGGGACAGGGATGGGGCGAGCAGTACTTC | CASSPGQGWGEQYF | TRBJ2-7 | TRBV19 | TRBD1 | NA
TGCAGCGTTAACCCCGGGACGGCCGAATTC | CSVNPGTAEF | TRBJ1-2 | TRBV29-1 | NA | NA
TGTGCCAGCAGCTTACGGGGGGCGGGCAATCAGCCCCAGCATTTT | CASSLRGAGNQPQHF | TRBJ1-5 | TRBV7-2 | NA | NA
TGTGCCAGCAGCCAACTGGGCCGCGGGAGGTTCGGCGGGGAGCTGTTTTTT | CASSQLGRGRFGGELFF | TRBJ2-2 | TRBV7-3 | TRBD2 | NA
TGTGCCACCAGTGCCGGGGTCGGCCAAGAGACCCAGTACTTC | CATSAGVGQETQYF | TRBJ2-5 | TRBV24-1 | NA | NA
TGTGCCAGCAGCGCATTCGGGACTAGGGTCCAAGAGACCCAGTACTTC | CASSAFGTRVQETQYF | TRBJ2-5 | TRBV9 | TRBD2 | NA
TGTGCCAGCAGTCCGCTCAGGGTAGACGGCACTGAAGCTTTCTTT | CASSPLRVDGTEAFF | TRBJ1-1 | TRBV28 | NA | once
TGTGCCAGCAGTGAGGGACAGGGCTATAGCAATCAGCCCCAGCATTTT | CASSEGQGYSNQPQHF | TRBJ1-5 | TRBV6-1 | TRBD1 | NA
TGTGCCAGCAGTTCGAGGCAGGGGGCAGGTAATCAGCCCCAGCATTTT | CASSSRQGAGNQPQHF | TRBJ1-5 | TRBV27 | TRBD1 | NA
TGTGCCAGCAGCTCACTAGCGGGAGTAGGGTACGAGCAGTACTTC | CASSSLAGVGYEQYF | TRBJ2-7 | TRBV7-9 | TRBD2 | once
TGTGCCAGCAGTTTATGGGGGACTAGCGGGAGTAATGAGCAGTTCTTC | CASSLWGTSGSNEQFF | TRBJ2-1 | TRBV28 | TRBD2 | NA
TGTGCCACCAGTGAGGGCAGGTCGGGAGGCTACACCTTC | CATSEGRSGGYTF | TRBJ1-2 | TRBV24-1 | NA | NA
TGTGCCAGCAGTTACTCTCTACAGGGATGGAACACTGAAGCTTTCTTT | CASSYSLQGWNTEAFF | TRBJ1-1 | TRBV6-2/TRBV6-3 | NA | few
TGTGCCAGCAGCCCGGTAAGGGGTGAGCCCCAGCATTTT | CASSPVRGEPQHF | TRBJ1-5 | TRBV7-2 | NA | NA
TGTGCCAGCAGCGGACAGGGGGGCCCTAACTATGGCTACACCTTC | CASSGQGGPNYGYTF | TRBJ1-2 | TRBV6-5 | TRBD1 | NA
TGTGCCAGCAGTGAAGATTCGACCTACGAGCAGTACTTC | CASSEDSTYEQYF | TRBJ2-7 | TRBV2 | NA | NA
TGTGCCAGCAGACCTGGACCCGAGGAAAGTTATGGCTACACCTTC | CASRPGPEESYGYTF | TRBJ1-2 | TRBV6-5 | NA | NA
TGTGCCAGCACCTACAGGGAGGAGCAGTACTTC | CASTYREEQYF | TRBJ2-7 | TRBV6-6 | NA | NA
TGTGCCAGCAGCTTAGTAGCGGGGGTTAGCACAGATACGCAGTATTTT | CASSLVAGVSTDTQYF | TRBJ2-3 | TRBV7-6 | TRBD2 | NA
TGTGCCAGCAGCTTGGTTGGTCGCGGGGGGATCACAGATACGCAGTATTTT | CASSLVGRGGITDTQYF | TRBJ2-3 | TRBV5-4 | TRBD2 | NA